These T cell receptor beta chains were read from a single sample in a study of cytomegalovirus exposure and HLA in healthy donors. Generated by immunoSEQ multiplex PCR, the TCRdb table keeps only in-frame clones and is missing some. The repertoire holds some 100,000 clones, with about 90% as singletons. The sequenced material came from PBMCs. The source is a woman between 18 and 29 years old in good health and CMV-seronegative. The conserved cysteine and the conserved F or W are not part of the CDR3 here. Clone size is given for some rows only: seen once, a few or many times, or a class if the clone is expanded.

j_call	clone_size	v_call	cdr3_length	cdr3_aa
TRBJ1-1	-	TRBV28	14	ASSFAHIHLNTEAF
TRBJ1-5	-	TRBV18	13	ASSPPNRENQPQH
TRBJ2-4	-	TRBV7-2	12	ASTALIAKNIQY
TRBJ1-2	-	TRBV30	12	AWSRQGTPEGYT
TRBJ2-7	-	TRBV10-3	11	AISDGDSYEQY
TRBJ1-1	-	TRBV29-1	10	SSGGGNTEAF
TRBJ1-5	-	TRBV2	13	ASTPRGISNQPQH
TRBJ2-7	-	TRBV4-2	13	ASSQGATDSPEQY
TRBJ1-5	-	TRBV19	14	ASSISEHHSNQPQH
TRBJ2-7	-	TRBV5-4	14	ASSFPAGTGGYEQY
TRBJ2-7	-	TRBV11-2	13	ASSLASGMPYEQY
TRBJ2-7	-	TRBV11-3	11	ASSFQTGYEQY
TRBJ2-7	-	TRBV7-9	12	ASSLSSGPYEQY
TRBJ2-7	-	TRBV7-2	10	ASSLGGQGFY
TRBJ2-1	-	TRBV29-1	11	SVLGQGLSEQF
TRBJ1-3	few	TRBV10-3	13	AIMGQPDSGNTIY
TRBJ1-5	once	TRBV2	11	ASSPWGDQPQH
TRBJ2-7	-	TRBV30	11	AWSVTSVYEQY
TRBJ2-3	-	TRBV7-9	16	ASSSPRLAGGHGDTQY
TRBJ2-7	once	TRBV5-4	13	ASSSSAGIAYEQY
TRBJ2-1	-	TRBV5-6	13	ASSQGLAGYNEQF
TRBJ1-3	-	TRBV9	14	ASSATGPRAGNTIY
TRBJ2-1	-	TRBV4-3	11	ASSQVLESEQF
TRBJ2-5	-	TRBV9	11	ASSVDAPETQY
TRBJ2-5	-	TRBV7-3	11	ASSSATGETQY
TRBJ1-2	-	TRBV27	11	ASSPLGGLGYT
TRBJ2-7	-	TRBV30	12	AWTPGTGLYEQY
TRBJ2-7	-	TRBV11-3	13	ASSQGQASSYEQY
TRBJ1-1	-	TRBV18	12	ASSHTGGEAEAF
TRBJ2-1	-	TRBV6-6	11	ASQTSGRREQF
TRBJ2-7	-	TRBV27	13	ASSLNRDRGYEQY
TRBJ1-1	-	TRBV7-9	10	ASSLDTTEAF
TRBJ2-7	-	TRBV7-6	17	ASTQLARVTTSRTYEQY
TRBJ1-6	-	TRBV7-6	12	ASSRQIDNSPLH
TRBJ2-1	-	TRBV7-2	12	ASRYGDRHNEQF
TRBJ2-5	-	TRBV28	10	ATDDRAETQY
TRBJ2-4	-	TRBV10-2	11	ASRRQGAGIQY
TRBJ1-1	-	TRBV6-5	13	ASTNGHRGNTEAF
TRBJ1-2	-	TRBV19	12	ASSPQGYDYGYT
TRBJ2-6	-	TRBV5-1	14	ASTVGSNSGANVLT
TRBJ2-2	-	TRBV19	13	ASRLGQTNTGELF
TRBJ1-1	-	TRBV9	13	ASSVHGGAKPEAF
TRBJ2-7	-	TRBV5-1	14	ASSWTSGRARYEQY
TRBJ1-2	-	TRBV4-3	10	ASSLQGDGYT
TRBJ2-1	-	TRBV7-2	11	ASSLGGSNEQF
TRBJ2-2	-	TRBV4-3	13	ASSQVERDTGELF
TRBJ2-3	-	TRBV7-9	10	ASSQPGGTQY
TRBJ2-7	-	TRBV4-2	14	ASSHSGQAPSYEQY
TRBJ1-5	-	TRBV28	12	ASSLNVRDQPQH
TRBJ2-1	-	TRBV14	12	ASSHRGGSGEQF
TRBJ1-2	-	TRBV7-2	13	ASSLDSRANYGYT
TRBJ2-2	few	TRBV7-3	12	ASSLVPDTGELF